A single sample is the source of the 12 T cell receptor beta chains below, sequenced in a study of cytomegalovirus exposure and HLA in healthy donors. Primers for the PCR totalled 60 Vbeta and 13 Jbeta. The protocol was immunoSEQ multiplex PCR, while the TCRdb copy is restricted to in-frame clones and leaves out a portion. The sample yields more than 85,000 clones, about 79% seen once. The specimen sequenced was PBMCs. The receptors originated from a male donor in good health and CMV-seropositive.

The rearrangement uses TRBV11-2 and TRBJ1-1; no clear D. The CDR3 has 14 amino acids. CDR1 is SGHAT and CDR2 is FQNNGV in the germline V gene. Trimming removed 0 bases from V and 1 base from J, with 6 bases in between. DNA for the CDR3: TGTGCCAGCAGCTTAGAACTGCGGAACACTGAAGCTTTCTTT. Translated, it gives CASSLELRNTEAFF.

The chain is built from TRBV7-9 and TRBJ2-1; the match to TRBD1 covers 10 bases. The CDR3 is made up of 15 amino acids. V lost 5 bases, J lost 3 bases, and 4 bases stayed unmatched. Looked up from germline, CDR1 is SEHNR and CDR2 is FQNEAQ (reference sequence). CDR3 nucleotide sequence: TGTGCCAGCAGCCGCGGACAGGGGGGCTACAATGAGCAGTTCTTC. Residues: CASSRGQGGYNEQFF.

The chain combines TRBV11-2 with TRBJ2-5, with a tentative D call TRBD2 (6 bases). The length of the CDR3 is 15 residues. V gave up 5 bases and J gave up 5 bases, with 18 bases separating them. CDR1 is SGHAT, CDR2 FQNNGV, per germline. In nucleotides, the CDR3 is TGTGCCAGCAGCGATCAGTGGAGAGGGAGGGAGACCCAGTACTTC. Its translation: CASSDQWRGRETQYF.

The rearrangement joins TRBV7-2 to TRBJ2-7; 7 bases agree with TRBD1. CDR1 SGHTA and CDR2 FQGNSA come from the germline V gene. J was trimmed by 5 bases and V by 1 base; bases with no gene match: 11. This CDR3 contains 16 residues. The CDR3 sequence: CASSLGQGVMVHEQYF. In DNA, the CDR3 is TGTGCCAGCAGCTTAGGTCAGGGGGTAATGGTCCACGAGCAGTACTTC.

The sample holds a few counts of this clone. V gene TRBV2 combines with J gene TRBJ1-2, with D unclear. This CDR3 is 12 amino acids long. V lost 1 base and J lost 7, with 7 bases in between. Per germline, CDR1 SNHLY and CDR2 FYNNEI. This CDR3 is CASSEGEVGYTF. The DNA for the CDR3 is TGTGCCAGCAGTGAAGGGGAGGTTGGCTACACCTTC.

In its sample, this clone was seen once. The chain carries TRBV6-1 and TRBJ2-4, with a weak D call TRBD2 (6 bases). CDR1 is MNHNS, CDR2 SASEGT, per germline. The CDR3 contains 14 residues. V lost 2 bases and J 8 bases, leaving 13 bases between the germline ends. CDR3 nucleotide sequence: TGTGCCAGCAGTGAAAAAGCAGGAGGGGACATTCAGTACTTC. It specifies CASSEKAGGDIQYF.

The gene calls are TRBV29-1 and TRBJ2-7; maybe TRBD1 (5 bases). Germline V gene sequence: CDR1 SQVTM, CDR2 ANQGSEA. The CDR3 is 14 amino acids. The ends were cut back, 7 bases at V and 0 bases at J, with 16 bases in the middle. CDR3 nucleotides: TGCAGCGCGCTGACAGCCCCTTTCTCCTACGAGCAGTACTTC. This gives the protein CSALTAPFSYEQYF.

The chain combines TRBV18 with TRBJ2-1, with a possible D match to TRBD2 (6 bases). This CDR3 comprises 13 residues. The germline V and J ends were trimmed by 6 bases and 9 bases, with 15 bases remaining between them. Per the germline V gene, CDR1 is KGHSH and CDR2 is LQKENI. CDR3: CASSRDWSSEQFF. Written as DNA, the CDR3 is TGTGCCAGCTCCCGGGACTGGTCCAGTGAGCAGTTCTTC.

This chain links TRBV5-1 with TRBJ2-1; 8 bases match TRBD2. This CDR3 spans 14 amino acids. The junction had 2 bases not matched to a gene; V was cut back by 0 bases and J by 6 bases. Germline-derived CDR1 and CDR2 are SGHRS and YFSETQ. The chain's CDR3 is CASSLGTSLNEQFF. CDR3 DNA sequence: TGCGCCAGCAGCTTGGGGACTAGCCTCAATGAGCAGTTCTTC.

This clone was found a few times. The chain has TRBV5-8 and TRBJ1-5; TRBD1 is a possible D gene (5 bases). The CDR3 contains 12 residues. The germline V gene encodes CDR1 SGHTS and CDR2 YDEGEE. V was shortened by 4 bases and J by 6 bases, with 8 bases between the two germline ends. In DNA form, the CDR3 reads TGTGCCAGCAGCCCGGGGGGTCAGCCCCAGCATTTT. It encodes CASSPGGQPQHF.

The rearrangement joins TRBV6-4 to TRBJ2-7; no reliable D call. This CDR3 contains 14 residues. Trimming cost V 7 bases and J 0 bases, with 13 bases left between them. Germline lookup yields CDR1 MRHNA and CDR2 SNTAGT. The CDR3 protein is CASIAVSSSYEQYF. CDR3 bases: TGTGCCAGCATCGCGGTATCAAGCTCCTACGAGCAGTACTTC.

This rearrangement joins TRBV18 to TRBJ1-2, with 8 bases that match TRBD1. This CDR3 contains 15 residues. Losses at the gene ends were 3 bases for V and 2 bases for J; bases not matched to a gene: 5. Looked up from germline, CDR1 is KGHSH and CDR2 is LQKENI. CDR3 amino acids: CASSPDRVDNYGYTF. Here the CDR3 DNA reads TGTGCCAGCTCACCGGACAGGGTGGACAACTATGGCTACACCTTC.